The sequence of this TCR beta chain was determined in a study of metastatic and nonmetastatic thyroid tumors. TCRdb re-processed the PCR reads through MiXCR. The top ten hold 6.1% of the sample, which has under 20,000 clones, roughly a quarter seen once. Losses at the gene ends were 0 bases for V and 8 bases for J; bases not matched to a gene: 11. There are 18 residues in the CDR3. Germline-derived CDR1 and CDR2 are DFQATT and SNEGSKA (reference sequence). Every patient was untreated before thyroid surgery. This clone was observed many times. The J gene is TRBJ2-1, the V gene TRBV20-1, with 15 nucleotides matching TRBD2. The receptor's source is a female donor with papillary thyroid cancer or a benign thyroid nodule (not recorded which). Some clones in this sample may be carry-over from other donors' samples. Sequencing was carried out using blood. CDR3 in DNA: TGCAGTGCTAGAGATGGACTAGCGGGAGGGTTCCTACAGGATGAGCAGTTCTTC. Translated, it gives CSARDGLAGGFLQDEQFF.